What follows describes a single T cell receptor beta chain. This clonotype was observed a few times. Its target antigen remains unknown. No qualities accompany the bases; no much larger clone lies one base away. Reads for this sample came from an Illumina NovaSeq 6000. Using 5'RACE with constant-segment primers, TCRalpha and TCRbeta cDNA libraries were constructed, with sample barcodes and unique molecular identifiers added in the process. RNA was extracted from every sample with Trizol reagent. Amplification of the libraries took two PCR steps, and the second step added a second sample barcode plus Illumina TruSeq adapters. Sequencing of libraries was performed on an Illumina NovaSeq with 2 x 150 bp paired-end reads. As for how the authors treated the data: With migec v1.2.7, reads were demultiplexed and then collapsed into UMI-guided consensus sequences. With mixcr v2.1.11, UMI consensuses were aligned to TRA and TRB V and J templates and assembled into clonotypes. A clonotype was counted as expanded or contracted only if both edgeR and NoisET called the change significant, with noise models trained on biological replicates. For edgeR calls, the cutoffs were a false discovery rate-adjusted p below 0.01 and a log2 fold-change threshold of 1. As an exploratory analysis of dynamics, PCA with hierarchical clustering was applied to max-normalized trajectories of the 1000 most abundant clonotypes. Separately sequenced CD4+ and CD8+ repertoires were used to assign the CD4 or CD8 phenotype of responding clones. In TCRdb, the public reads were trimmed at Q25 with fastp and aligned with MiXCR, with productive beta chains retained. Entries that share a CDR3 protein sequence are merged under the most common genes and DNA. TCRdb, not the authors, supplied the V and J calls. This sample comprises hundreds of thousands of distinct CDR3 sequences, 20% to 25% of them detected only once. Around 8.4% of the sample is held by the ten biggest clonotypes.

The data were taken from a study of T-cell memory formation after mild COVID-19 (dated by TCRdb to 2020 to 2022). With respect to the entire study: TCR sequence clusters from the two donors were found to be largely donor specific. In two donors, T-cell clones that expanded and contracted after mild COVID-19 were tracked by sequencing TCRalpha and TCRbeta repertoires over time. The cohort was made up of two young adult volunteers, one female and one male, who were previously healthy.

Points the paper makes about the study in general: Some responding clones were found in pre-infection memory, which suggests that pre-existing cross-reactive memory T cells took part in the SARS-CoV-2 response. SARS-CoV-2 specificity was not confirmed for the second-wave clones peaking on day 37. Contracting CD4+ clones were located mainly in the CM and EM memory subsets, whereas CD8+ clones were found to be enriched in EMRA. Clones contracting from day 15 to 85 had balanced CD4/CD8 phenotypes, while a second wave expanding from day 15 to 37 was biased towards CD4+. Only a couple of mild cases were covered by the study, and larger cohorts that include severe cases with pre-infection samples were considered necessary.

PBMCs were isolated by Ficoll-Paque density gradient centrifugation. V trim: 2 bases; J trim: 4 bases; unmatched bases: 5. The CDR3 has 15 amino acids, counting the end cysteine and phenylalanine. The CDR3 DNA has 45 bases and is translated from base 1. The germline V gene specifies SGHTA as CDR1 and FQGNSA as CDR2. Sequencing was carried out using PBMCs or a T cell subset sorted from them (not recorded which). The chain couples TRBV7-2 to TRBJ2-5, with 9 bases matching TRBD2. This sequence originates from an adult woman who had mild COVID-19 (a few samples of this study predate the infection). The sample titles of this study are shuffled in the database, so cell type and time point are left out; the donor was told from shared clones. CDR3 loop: CASSLWAGGGETQYF. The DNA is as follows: TGTGCCAGCAGCTTATGGGCGGGAGGGGGAGAGACCCAGTACTTC.